These 8 T cell receptor beta chains were sequenced from one sample in a study of human T cells and chemical hapten exposure. The sample's time point: patch test 3, about 24 weeks after DPC sensitization. Indicated treatment: therapeutic diphenylcyclopropenone sensitization with weekly scalp DPC. Each CDR3 protein is one row after TCRdb ran MiXCR on the RACE reads. The profile shows 150,000 to 200,000 distinct CDR3 sequences, around a quarter of them singletons. The sequences come from whole blood, collected in connection with sensitization to the hapten diphenylcyclopropenone (DPC). The source of these receptors is a woman in her late teens or twenties with alopecia areata. Some clones in this sample may be carry-over from other donors' samples.

This clonotype has more than one count but fewer than ten. This chain uses TRBV6-6 with TRBJ2-2; tentative D call: TRBD1 (6 bases). Per germline, CDR1 MNHNY and CDR2 SVGAGI (reference sequence). The V end was cut by 6 bases, the J end by 0 bases, with 11 bases between. The CDR3 totals 15 residues. CDR3 sequence (DNA): TGTGCCAGCAGAAGACAGGTCGCGAACACCGGGGAGCTGTTTTTT. Residues: CASRRQVANTGELFF.

This clonotype was seen a handful of times. Germline is not matched at one junction end, which may reflect a read error. This chain uses TRBV2 with TRBJ1-2; 8 bases align to TRBD1. CDR1 SNHLY and CDR2 FYNNEI come from the germline V gene. The CDR3 runs 15 residues. In DNA form, the CDR3 reads TGTGCCAGCAGTAAAGCCGGACAGGGAAAGAGTGGCTACACCTTC. Its translation: CASSKAGQGKSGYTF. Based on the CDR3 plus reference TRBV2 and TRBJ1-2, the full variable domain is EPEVTQTPSHQVTQMGQEVILRCVPISNHLYFYWYRQILGQKVEFLVSFYNNEISEKSEIFDDQFSVERPDGSNFTLKIRSTKLEDSAMYFCASSKAGQGKSGYTFGSGTRLTVV.

In this sample, this clonotype turned up a few times. This sequence joins TRBV18 and TRBJ2-7; D is unclear. This CDR3 contains 13 residues. Trimming removed 4 bases at V and 1 base at J, with 8 bases between. The germline V gene has CDR1 KGHSH and CDR2 LQKENI. CDR3 nucleotides: TGTGCCAGCTCACGAGACCAGTCCTACGAGCAGTACTTC. As protein: CASSRDQSYEQYF.

The chain combines TRBV4-2 with TRBJ2-7; 7 bases match TRBD1. The CDR3 covers 16 residues. The V gene end was trimmed by 4 bases and the J gene end by 1 base; junction bases not matched to a gene: 10. The germline CDR1 and CDR2 sequences are LGHNA and YNFKEQ. CDR3 loop: CASSLATTGKSYEQYF. CDR3 in DNA: TGTGCCAGCAGCCTCGCGACGACAGGGAAATCCTACGAGCAGTACTTC.

This clonotype was observed a handful of times. V usage is TRBV4-3 and J usage is TRBJ1-2, with a weak D call TRBD1 (6 bases). V was clipped by 0 bases and J by 13 bases, with 18 bases between them. The length of the CDR3 is 14 residues. Germline CDR1 and CDR2: LGHNA and YSLEER. The CDR3 DNA follows: TGCGCCAGCAGCCAAGATGACAGGATAAGGGCTAGCACCTTC. This encodes CASSQDDRIRASTF.

The rearrangement joins TRBV5-5 to TRBJ2-2; D remains unclear. Germline CDR1 SGHKS, CDR2 YYEKEE (reference sequence). Trimming took off 0 bases at V and 6 bases at J, with 9 bases between the two ends. This CDR3 contains 14 residues. The chain's CDR3 is CASSLVPGPGELFF. The CDR3, as DNA: TGTGCCAGCAGCTTGGTGCCCGGCCCCGGGGAGCTGTTTTTT. Together with reference TRBV5-5 and TRBJ2-2, the CDR3 gives the full variable domain: DAGVTQSPTHLIKTRGQQVTLRCSPISGHKSVSWYQQVLGQGPQFIFQYYEKEERGRGNFPDRFSARQFPNYSSELNVNALLLGDSALYLCASSLVPGPGELFFGEGSRLTVL.

This chain joins TRBV12-3 or TRBV12-4 and TRBJ2-2; 7 bases line up with TRBD1. V shed 10 bases, J shed 5 bases, and the junction held 13 bases outside the gene matches. The CDR3 sequence is 15 residues long. The CDR3 protein is CATRRRQGETGELFF. The CDR3, as DNA: TGTGCCACCCGTAGGCGGCAGGGGGAAACCGGGGAGCTGTTTTTT.

This clonotype has more than one count but fewer than ten. The gene calls are TRBV4-1 and TRBJ1-2, with a weak D call TRBD1 (6 bases). V lost 2 bases to trimming and J lost 2 bases, with 15 bases between them. Per germline, CDR1 MGHRA and CDR2 YSYEKL. This CDR3 comprises 16 residues. CDR3 loop: CASSQRGAGTNYGYTF. DNA of the CDR3: TGCGCCAGCAGCCAACGAGGGGCCGGGACAAACTATGGCTACACCTTC.